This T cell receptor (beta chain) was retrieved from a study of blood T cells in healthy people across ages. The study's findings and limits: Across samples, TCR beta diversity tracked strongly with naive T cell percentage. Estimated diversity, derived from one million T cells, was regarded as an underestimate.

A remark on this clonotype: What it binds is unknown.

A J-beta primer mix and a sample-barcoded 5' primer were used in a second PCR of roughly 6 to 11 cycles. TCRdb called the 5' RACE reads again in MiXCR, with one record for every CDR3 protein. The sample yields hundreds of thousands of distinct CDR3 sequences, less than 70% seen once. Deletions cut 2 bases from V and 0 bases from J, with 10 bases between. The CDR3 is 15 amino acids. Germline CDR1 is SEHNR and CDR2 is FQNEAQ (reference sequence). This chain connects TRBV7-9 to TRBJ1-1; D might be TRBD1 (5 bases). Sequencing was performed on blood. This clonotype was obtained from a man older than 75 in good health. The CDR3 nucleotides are TGTGCCAGCAGCTTAACTGGGGCAGTGAACACTGAAGCTTTCTTT. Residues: CASSLTGAVNTEAFF.